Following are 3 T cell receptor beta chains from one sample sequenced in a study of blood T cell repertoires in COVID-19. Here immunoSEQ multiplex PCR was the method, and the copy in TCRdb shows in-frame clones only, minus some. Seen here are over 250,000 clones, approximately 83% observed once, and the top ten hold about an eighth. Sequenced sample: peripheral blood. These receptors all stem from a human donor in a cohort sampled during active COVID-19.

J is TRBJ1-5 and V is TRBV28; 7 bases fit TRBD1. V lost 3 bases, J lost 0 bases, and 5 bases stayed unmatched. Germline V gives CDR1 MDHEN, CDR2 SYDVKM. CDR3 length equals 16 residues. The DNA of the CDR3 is TGTGCCAGCAGTTTTGGGGGACAGATTAGCAATCAGCCCCAGCATTTT. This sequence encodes CASSFGGQISNQPQHF.

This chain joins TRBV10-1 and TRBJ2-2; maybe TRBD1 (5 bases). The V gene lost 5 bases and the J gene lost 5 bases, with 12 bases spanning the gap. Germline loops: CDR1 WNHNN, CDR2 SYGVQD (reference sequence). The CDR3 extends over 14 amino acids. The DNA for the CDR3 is TGCGCCAGCAGTTCCGACAGCCAGACCGGGGAGCTGTTTTTT. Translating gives CASSSDSQTGELFF.

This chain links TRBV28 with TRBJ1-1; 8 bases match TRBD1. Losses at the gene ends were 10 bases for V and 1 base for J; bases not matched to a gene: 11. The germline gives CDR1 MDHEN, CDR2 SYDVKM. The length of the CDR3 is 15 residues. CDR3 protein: CAILPLRGPNTEAFF. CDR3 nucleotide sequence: TGTGCCATTTTACCCCTCAGGGGGCCGAACACTGAAGCTTTCTTT.